This is a list of T cell receptor beta chains from one sample in a study of blood T cell repertoires in COVID-19. Repertoires were generated with immunoSEQ multiplex PCR, while TCRdb's copy carries only in-frame clones and drops some. Found here are approximately 240,000 clones, roughly 88% of them singletons; the top ten hold 1.4%. The sequenced sample was peripheral blood. The receptors shown here come from a woman aged 35 to 49 who had recovered from COVID-19. The conserved cysteine and the conserved F or W are not part of the CDR3 here.

v_gene: TRBV7-2; j_gene: TRBJ1-2; CDR3aa: ASSTGQGSFYGYT
v_gene: TRBV5-1; j_gene: TRBJ2-2; CDR3aa: ASSRGASPNTGELF
v_gene: TRBV6-6; j_gene: TRBJ1-5; CDR3aa: ASSSYSNQPQH
v_gene: TRBV7-9; j_gene: TRBJ1-1; CDR3aa: ASRTVTEAF
v_gene: TRBV6-5; j_gene: TRBJ2-1; CDR3aa: ASPPGTLSYNEQF
v_gene: TRBV9; j_gene: TRBJ2-3; CDR3aa: ASSSAGGTTDTQY
v_gene: TRBV15; j_gene: TRBJ2-7; CDR3aa: ATSSDYVNEQY
v_gene: TRBV5-1; j_gene: TRBJ2-5; CDR3aa: ASSLDGGQETQY
v_gene: TRBV11-3; j_gene: TRBJ1-2; CDR3aa: ASRDSFGRDYGYT
v_gene: TRBV2; j_gene: TRBJ1-6; CDR3aa: ASSELRGQDSPLH
v_gene: TRBV20-1; j_gene: TRBJ1-2; CDR3aa: SASLGGGYGYT
v_gene: TRBV6-5; j_gene: TRBJ1-4; CDR3aa: ASSQDREYEKLF
v_gene: TRBV15; j_gene: TRBJ2-3; CDR3aa: ATSRDKTFTDTQY
v_gene: TRBV5-1; j_gene: TRBJ2-7; CDR3aa: ASSIGQQASYEQY
v_gene: TRBV6-5; j_gene: TRBJ2-1; CDR3aa: ASTGGGARNEQF
v_gene: TRBV2; j_gene: TRBJ2-3; CDR3aa: ASRAHSGGGTDTQY
v_gene: TRBV2; j_gene: TRBJ1-6; CDR3aa: ASRPTGDYNSPLH
v_gene: TRBV6-4; j_gene: TRBJ1-2; CDR3aa: AIGQGSVGYT
v_gene: TRBV7-9; j_gene: TRBJ2-3; CDR3aa: ASSSSGARRTDTQY
v_gene: TRBV19; j_gene: TRBJ2-3; CDR3aa: ASSIGGGQGTDTQY
v_gene: TRBV6-4; j_gene: TRBJ2-3; CDR3aa: ASSVASGTTDTQY
v_gene: TRBV3-1/TRBV3-2; j_gene: TRBJ1-1; CDR3aa: ASSQDRGAF
v_gene: TRBV2; j_gene: TRBJ1-1; CDR3aa: ASSVRGEAEAF
v_gene: TRBV11-3; j_gene: TRBJ2-1; CDR3aa: ASSFGAGTYNEQF
v_gene: TRBV12-3/TRBV12-4; j_gene: TRBJ1-2; CDR3aa: ASTRAGGYT
v_gene: TRBV19; j_gene: TRBJ2-1; CDR3aa: ASSTGTGEYNEQF
v_gene: TRBV30; j_gene: TRBJ1-2; CDR3aa: AWSLGTGLYGYT
v_gene: TRBV11-3; j_gene: TRBJ1-1; CDR3aa: ASSLDPGPKGAF
v_gene: TRBV5-1; j_gene: TRBJ1-4; CDR3aa: ASSLWGQGNEKLF
v_gene: TRBV15; j_gene: TRBJ2-1; CDR3aa: ATSFLPVNEQF
v_gene: TRBV30; j_gene: TRBJ1-6; CDR3aa: AWSVARGDPLH
v_gene: TRBV19; j_gene: TRBJ1-5; CDR3aa: ASSLGVGGSNQPQH
v_gene: TRBV10-3; j_gene: TRBJ2-5; CDR3aa: AIKGSDGRNQETQY
v_gene: TRBV5-1; j_gene: TRBJ1-2; CDR3aa: ASSSRTGALESYT
v_gene: TRBV2; j_gene: TRBJ1-5; CDR3aa: ASNEQGRNQPQH
v_gene: TRBV5-6; j_gene: TRBJ1-1; CDR3aa: ASSWDRNTEAF
v_gene: TRBV7-2; j_gene: TRBJ1-6; CDR3aa: ASSLGLSPLH
v_gene: TRBV9; j_gene: TRBJ2-3; CDR3aa: ASSGNRGRSTDTQY